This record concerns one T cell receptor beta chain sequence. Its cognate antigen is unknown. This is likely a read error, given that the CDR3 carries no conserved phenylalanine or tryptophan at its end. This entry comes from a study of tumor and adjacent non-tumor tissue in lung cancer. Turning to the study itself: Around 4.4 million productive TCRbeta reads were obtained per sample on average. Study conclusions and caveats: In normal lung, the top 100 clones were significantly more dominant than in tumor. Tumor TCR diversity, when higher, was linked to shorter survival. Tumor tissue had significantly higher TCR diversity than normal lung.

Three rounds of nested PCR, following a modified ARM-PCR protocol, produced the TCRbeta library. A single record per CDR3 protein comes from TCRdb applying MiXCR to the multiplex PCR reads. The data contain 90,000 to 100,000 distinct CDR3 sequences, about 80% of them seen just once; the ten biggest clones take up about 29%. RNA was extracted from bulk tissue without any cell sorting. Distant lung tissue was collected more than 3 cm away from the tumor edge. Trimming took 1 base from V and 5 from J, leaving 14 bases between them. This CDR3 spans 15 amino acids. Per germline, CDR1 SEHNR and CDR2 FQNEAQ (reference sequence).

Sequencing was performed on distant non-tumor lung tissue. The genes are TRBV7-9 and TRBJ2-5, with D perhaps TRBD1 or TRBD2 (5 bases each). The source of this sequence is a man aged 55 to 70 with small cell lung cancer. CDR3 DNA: TGTGCCAGCAGCTTAGGTTTACGGGGCTGGGAGACCCAGTACCTC. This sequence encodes CASSLGLRGWETQYL.